This passage covers 18 T cell receptor beta chains from one sample sequenced in a study of T cell changes during pregnancy in multiple sclerosis. Repertoires were generated with immunoSEQ multiplex PCR, while TCRdb's copy carries only in-frame clones and drops some. Of 75,000 to 95,000 clones in the sample, roughly 92% were seen once. The material was peripheral blood, obtained after pregnancy. The source of these receptors is a female donor with multiple sclerosis, enrolled in a pregnancy study.

The CDR3 region has the DNA TGCAGCGTTGAAACAGTAGGAATCTATGGCTACACCTTC. Residues: CSVETVGIYGYTF. The chain has TRBV29-1 and TRBJ1-2; no definite D call. Germline CDR1 is SQVTM and CDR2 is ANQGSEA. The CDR3 sequence is 13 residues long. V was clipped by 2 bases and J by 4 bases, with 11 bases between them.

Turning to this clone: The same CDR3 arises from other DNA sequences in this sample as well. The rearrangement uses TRBV5-5 and TRBJ1-5; a possible D gene is TRBD1 (6 bases). V dropped 2 bases and J dropped 4 bases, with 10 bases sitting between them. This CDR3 comprises 14 residues. Germline CDR1 is SGHKS and CDR2 is YYEKEE (reference sequence). DNA for the CDR3: TGTGCCAGCAGCTTCGGACAGCTTAATCAGCCCCAGCATTTT. Protein: CASSFGQLNQPQHF.

This chain connects TRBV27 to TRBJ2-7; 10 nucleotides align to TRBD1. CDR1 and CDR2 (germline): MNHEY, SMNVEV (reference sequence). The CDR3 is made up of 17 amino acids. Trimming took 5 bases from V and 3 from J; bases not matched to a gene: 13. The CDR3 here is CASSNKRPGQGNYEQYF. The CDR3 DNA is TGTGCCAGCAGTAATAAAAGGCCGGGACAGGGGAACTACGAGCAGTACTTC.

The chain uses TRBV14 and TRBJ2-3; D is ambiguous. V lost 1 base to trimming and J lost 2 bases, with 10 bases between them. The CDR3 loop spans 15 amino acids. In germline, CDR1 is SGHDN, CDR2 FVKESK. The CDR3 region is CASSQAWQNTDTQYF. CDR3 DNA: TGTGCCAGCAGCCAAGCATGGCAAAACACAGATACGCAGTATTTT.

The chain uses TRBV12-5 and TRBJ2-1; 9 bases align to TRBD2. This CDR3 has 13 residues. From germline, CDR1 is LGHNT and CDR2 FRNRAP. V was pared by 4 bases and J by 12 bases, with 7 bases of the junction left unmatched. The CDR3 reads CASGSLAGTMQFF. The CDR3 DNA is TGTGCTAGTGGTTCCCTAGCGGGGACCATGCAGTTCTTC. The variable domain in full, with the rest retrieved from reference TRBV12-5 and TRBJ2-1, is DARVTQTPRHKVTEMGQEVTMRCQPILGHNTVFWYRQTMMQGLELLAYFRNRAPLDDSGMPKDRFSAEMPDATLATLKIQPSEPRDSAVYFCASGSLAGTMQFFGPGTRLTVL.

This clone was seen only once. This sequence joins TRBV18 and TRBJ1-2; 8 bases map to TRBD1. Germline loops: CDR1 KGHSH, CDR2 LQKENI. The V and J ends lost 0 bases and 0 bases, in that order; junction bases with no gene match: 6. This CDR3 has 17 amino acids. Here the CDR3 DNA reads TGTGCCAGCTCACCACCTCACAGGGGGGGGTCTAACTATGGCTACACCTTC. It specifies CASSPPHRGGSNYGYTF. Supplemented by reference TRBV18 and TRBJ1-2, the full variable domain reads NAGVMQNPRHLVRRRGQEARLRCSPMKGHSHVYWYRQLPEEGLKFMVYLQKENIIDESGMPKERFSAEFPKEGPSILRIQQVVRGDSAAYFCASSPPHRGGSNYGYTFGSGTRLTVV.

This clone occurred once. The chain combines TRBV27 with TRBJ2-1; D may be TRBD2 (6 bases). Germline values: CDR1 MNHEY, CDR2 SMNVEV (reference sequence). This CDR3 has 15 amino acids. V was pared by 7 bases and J by 5 bases, with 18 bases between. CDR3 in amino acids: CASTLSGSANNEQFF. CDR3 nucleotide sequence: TGTGCCAGCACGTTAAGCGGGTCCGCGAACAATGAGCAGTTCTTC.

The chain links TRBV7-2 to TRBJ1-2; a possible D gene is TRBD1 (5 bases). Germline V gene data show CDR1 as SGHTA and CDR2 as FQGNSA. This CDR3 is built from 15 residues. Trimming pared 4 bases from V and 1 base from J, leaving 13 bases between. The CDR3 region has the DNA TGTGCCAGCAGCTATGATGACAGAATTAACTATGGCTACACCTTC. Encoded protein: CASSYDDRINYGYTF.

The CDR3 here is CASSQDNGTPLHF. CDR3 DNA: TGCGCCAGCAGCCAAGATAACGGTACACCCCTCCACTTT. This chain connects TRBV4-1 to TRBJ1-6; D unclear. V lost 0 bases and J lost 11, with 8 bases in between. Germline CDR1 MGHRA, CDR2 YSYEKL. The CDR3 runs 13 residues.

V gene TRBV10-3 combines with J gene TRBJ1-2, with a possible D match to TRBD1 (5 bases). The CDR3 has 12 amino acids. V lost 5 bases to trimming and J lost 4 bases, with 8 bases between them. Germline V lookup: CDR1 ENHRY, CDR2 SYGVKD. The CDR3 DNA sequence: TGTGCCATCAGTCCCGACAGCTATGGCTACACCTTC. This encodes CAISPDSYGYTF.

The gene calls are TRBV7-9 and TRBJ2-7; D possibly corresponds to TRBD2 (6 bases). V lost 5 bases, J lost 2 bases, and 13 bases lay in between. CDR1 and CDR2 from the germline V gene are SEHNR and FQNEAQ (reference sequence). The CDR3 has 14 residues. Here the CDR3 reads CASSPSGGTYEQYF. The DNA for the CDR3 is TGTGCCAGCAGCCCATCGGGCGGGACCTACGAGCAGTACTTC. The full variable domain, completed using reference TRBV7-9 and TRBJ2-7, is DTGVSQNPRHKITKRGQNVTFRCDPISEHNRLYWYRQTLGQGPEFLTYFQNEAQLEKSRLLSDRFSAERPKGSFSTLEIQRTEQGDSAMYLCASSPSGGTYEQYFGPGTRLTVT.

The chain recombines TRBV25-1 with TRBJ1-2; TRBD1 might be the D (6 bases). The CDR3 covers 15 residues. V dropped 3 bases and J dropped 2 bases, with 13 bases sitting between them. CDR1 and CDR2 (germline): MGHDK, SYGVNS. The CDR3 here is CASSDGGAGNYGYTF. CDR3 DNA: TGTGCCAGCAGTGACGGGGGGGCTGGGAACTATGGCTACACCTTC.

This clone was seen just once. This same CDR3 is encoded by further DNA sequences in the sample. The chain recombines TRBV7-9 with TRBJ2-5, with 9 positions matching TRBD2. Germline trimming cut 2 bases from V and 4 bases from J; bases unmatched to any gene: 2. From germline, CDR1 is SEHNR and CDR2 FQNEAQ (reference sequence). CDR3 length equals 14 residues. The CDR3 protein is CASSLRGRGETQYF. CDR3 bases: TGTGCCAGCAGCTTACGCGGGAGGGGAGAGACCCAGTACTTC.

The rearrangement joins TRBV7-9 to TRBJ1-5; 9 bases agree with TRBD1. V lost 4 bases and J lost 4; bases outside the gene matches: 2. From germline, CDR1 is SEHNR and CDR2 FQNEAQ (reference sequence). This CDR3 contains 14 residues. The CDR3 protein is CASSSGTGNQPQHF. CDR3 nucleotides: TGTGCCAGCAGCTCCGGGACAGGGAATCAGCCCCAGCATTTT. The whole variable domain, filled in from reference TRBV7-9 and TRBJ1-5, reads DTGVSQNPRHKITKRGQNVTFRCDPISEHNRLYWYRQTLGQGPEFLTYFQNEAQLEKSRLLSDRFSAERPKGSFSTLEIQRTEQGDSAMYLCASSSGTGNQPQHFGDGTRLSIL.

For the CDR3, the DNA is TGTGCCTGGAGTGCGGGTTGGAACACCGGGGAGCTGTTTTTT. Translation gives CAWSAGWNTGELFF. The genes are TRBV30 and TRBJ2-2, with D hard to call. This CDR3 has 14 residues. V was clipped by 1 base and J by 1 base, with 7 bases between them. The germline V gene has CDR1 GTSNPN and CDR2 SVGIG (reference sequence).

The chain employs TRBV7-2 and TRBJ1-1, with TRBD1 as a possible D gene (5 bases). Trimming stripped 4 bases from V and 3 bases from J, with 9 bases between. Germline CDR1 SGHTA, CDR2 FQGNSA. The CDR3 length is 13 residues. CDR3 DNA sequence: TGTGCCAGCAGCTCACAGGTGGACACTGAAGCTTTCTTT. The encoded protein is CASSSQVDTEAFF.

This chain connects TRBV6-1 to TRBJ1-5; D is unclear. The CDR3 extends over 14 amino acids. Germline assignment: CDR1 MNHNS and CDR2 SASEGT. V was trimmed by 8 bases and J by 4 bases, leaving 15 bases between them. The CDR3 region is CASLSTGENQPQHF. As DNA, the CDR3 is TGTGCCAGCTTATCCACGGGAGAGAATCAGCCCCAGCATTTT.

The chain uses TRBV5-4 and TRBJ2-7, with 7 positions matching TRBD2. CDR1 is SGHNT, CDR2 YYREEE, per germline (reference sequence). This CDR3 comprises 15 residues. Trimming took 5 bases from V and 0 from J; bases not matched to a gene: 8. CDR3 in DNA: TGTGCCAGCAGGTACGGGGGGACGTCCTCCTACGAGCAGTACTTC. It is translated as CASRYGGTSSYEQYF. Based on the CDR3 plus reference TRBV5-4 and TRBJ2-7, the full variable domain is ETGVTQSPTHLIKTRGQQVTLRCSSQSGHNTVSWYQQALGQGPQFIFQYYREEENGRGNFPPRFSGLQFPNYSSELNVNALELDDSALYLCASRYGGTSSYEQYFGPGTRLTVT.